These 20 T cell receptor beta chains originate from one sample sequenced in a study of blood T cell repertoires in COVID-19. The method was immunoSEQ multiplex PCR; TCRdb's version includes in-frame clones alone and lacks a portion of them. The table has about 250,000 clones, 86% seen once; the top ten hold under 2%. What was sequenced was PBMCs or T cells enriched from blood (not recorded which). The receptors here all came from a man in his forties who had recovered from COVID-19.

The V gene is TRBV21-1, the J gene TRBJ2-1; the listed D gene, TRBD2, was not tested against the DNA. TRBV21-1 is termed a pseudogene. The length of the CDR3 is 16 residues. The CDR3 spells CASSTTLAGVYNEQFF. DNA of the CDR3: TGTGCCAGCAGCACCACACTAGCGGGGGTCTACAATGAGCAGTTCTTC.

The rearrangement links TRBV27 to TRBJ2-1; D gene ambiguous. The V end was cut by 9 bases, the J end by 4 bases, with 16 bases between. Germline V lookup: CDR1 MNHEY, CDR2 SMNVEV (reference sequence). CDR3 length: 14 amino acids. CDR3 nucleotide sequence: TGTGCCAGTGGTCTTACCCAGGTATACAATGAGCAGTTCTTC. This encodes CASGLTQVYNEQFF.

CDR3 loop: CASGPRGDTQYF. DNA for the CDR3: TGTGCCAGCGGACCGCGGGGAGATACGCAGTATTTT. The J gene is TRBJ2-3, the V gene TRBV19; a weak D match, TRBD2 (6 bases). Germline CDR1 LNHDA, CDR2 SQIVND (reference sequence). The CDR3 consists of 12 residues. Trimming pared 9 bases from V and 5 bases from J, leaving 12 bases between. Complete variable domain (other parts from reference TRBV19 and TRBJ2-3): DGGITQSPKYLFRKEGQNVTLSCEQNLNHDAMYWYRQDPGQGLRLIYYSQIVNDFQKGDIAEGYSVSREKKESFPLTVTSAQKNPTAFYLCASGPRGDTQYFGPGTRLTVL.

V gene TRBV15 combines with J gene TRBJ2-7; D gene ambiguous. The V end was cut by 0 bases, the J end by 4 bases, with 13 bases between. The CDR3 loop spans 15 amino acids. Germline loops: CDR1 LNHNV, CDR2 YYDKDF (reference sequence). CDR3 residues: CATSRDGNRHYEQYF. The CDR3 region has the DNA TGTGCCACCAGCAGAGATGGTAACCGACATTACGAGCAGTACTTC.

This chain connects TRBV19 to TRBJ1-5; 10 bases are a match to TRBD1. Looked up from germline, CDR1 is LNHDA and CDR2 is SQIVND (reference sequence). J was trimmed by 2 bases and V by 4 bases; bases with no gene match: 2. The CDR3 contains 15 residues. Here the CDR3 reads CASSTGTGGNQPQHF. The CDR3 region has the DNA TGTGCCAGTAGTACCGGGACAGGGGGCAATCAGCCCCAGCATTTT. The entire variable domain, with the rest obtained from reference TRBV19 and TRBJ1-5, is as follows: DGGITQSPKYLFRKEGQNVTLSCEQNLNHDAMYWYRQDPGQGLRLIYYSQIVNDFQKGDIAEGYSVSREKKESFPLTVTSAQKNPTAFYLCASSTGTGGNQPQHFGDGTRLSIL.

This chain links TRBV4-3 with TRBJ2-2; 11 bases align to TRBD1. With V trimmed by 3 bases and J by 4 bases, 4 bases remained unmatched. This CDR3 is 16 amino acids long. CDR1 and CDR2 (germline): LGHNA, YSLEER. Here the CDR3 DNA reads TGCGCCAGCAGCCAGGACGGGACAGGGGGCACCGGGGAGCTGTTTTTT. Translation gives CASSQDGTGGTGELFF.

DNA of the CDR3: TGTGCCAGTAGTATGCAGGGCCCCAACGCGAACACCGGGGAGCTGTTTTTT. Its protein is CASSMQGPNANTGELFF. The rearrangement uses TRBV19 and TRBJ2-2; maybe TRBD1 (5 bases). The CDR3 is 17 amino acids. The germline gives CDR1 LNHDA, CDR2 SQIVND (reference sequence). Trimming stripped 3 bases from V and 0 bases from J, with 14 bases between.

This chain's CDR3 is CASSSWDRAYTNEKLFF. The CDR3 bases are TGTGCCAGCAGCAGTTGGGACAGGGCCTACACTAATGAAAAACTGTTTTTT. The chain is built from TRBV5-6 and TRBJ1-4; 9 bases fit TRBD1. Germline V gives CDR1 SGHDT, CDR2 YYEEEE. V dropped 4 bases and J dropped 2; count of bases not matched to a gene: 9. The CDR3 is 17 amino acids.

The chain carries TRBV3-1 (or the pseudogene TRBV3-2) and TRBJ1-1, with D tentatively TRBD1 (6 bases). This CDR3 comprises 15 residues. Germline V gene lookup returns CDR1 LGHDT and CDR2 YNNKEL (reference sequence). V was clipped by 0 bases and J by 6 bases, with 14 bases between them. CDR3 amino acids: CASSQDLGQGPEAFF. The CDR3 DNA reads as TGTGCCAGCAGCCAAGATTTAGGGCAGGGGCCTGAAGCTTTCTTT.

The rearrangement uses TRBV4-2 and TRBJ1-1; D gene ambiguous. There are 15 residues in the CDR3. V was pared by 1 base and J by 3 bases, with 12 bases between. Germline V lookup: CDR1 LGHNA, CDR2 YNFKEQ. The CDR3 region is CASSQGSERDTEAFF. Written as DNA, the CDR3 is TGTGCCAGCAGCCAAGGAAGCGAGAGGGACACTGAAGCTTTCTTT.

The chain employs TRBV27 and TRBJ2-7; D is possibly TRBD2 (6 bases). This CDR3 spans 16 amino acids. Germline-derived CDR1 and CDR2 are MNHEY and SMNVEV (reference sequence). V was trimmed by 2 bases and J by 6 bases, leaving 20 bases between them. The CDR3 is CASSLRAGSPQGEQYF. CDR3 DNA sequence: TGTGCCAGCAGTTTAAGAGCGGGCTCACCCCAAGGCGAGCAGTACTTC.

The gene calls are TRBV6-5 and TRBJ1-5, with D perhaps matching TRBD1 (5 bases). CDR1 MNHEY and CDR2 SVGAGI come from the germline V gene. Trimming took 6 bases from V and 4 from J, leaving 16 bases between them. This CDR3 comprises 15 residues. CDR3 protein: CASRGSGAGNQPQHF. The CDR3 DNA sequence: TGTGCCAGCAGGGGCAGCGGGGCCGGGAATCAGCCCCAGCATTTT.

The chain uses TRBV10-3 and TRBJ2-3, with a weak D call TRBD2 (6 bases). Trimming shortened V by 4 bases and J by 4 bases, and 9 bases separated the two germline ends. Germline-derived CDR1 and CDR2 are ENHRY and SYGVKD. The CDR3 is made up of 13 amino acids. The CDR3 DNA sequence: TGTGCCATCAGTGCTACGGGGGCAGATACGCAGTATTTT. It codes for CAISATGADTQYF.

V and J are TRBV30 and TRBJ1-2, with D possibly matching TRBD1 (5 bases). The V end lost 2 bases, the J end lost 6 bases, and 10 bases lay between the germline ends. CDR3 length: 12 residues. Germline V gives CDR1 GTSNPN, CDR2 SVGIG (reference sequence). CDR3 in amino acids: CAWSRVGHGYTF. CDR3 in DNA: TGTGCCTGGAGTCGTGTGGGGCATGGCTACACCTTC.

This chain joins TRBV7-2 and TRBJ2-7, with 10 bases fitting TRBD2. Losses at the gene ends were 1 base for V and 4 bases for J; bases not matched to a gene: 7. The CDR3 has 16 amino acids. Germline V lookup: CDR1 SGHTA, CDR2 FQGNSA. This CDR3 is CASSLDSGLAIYEQYF. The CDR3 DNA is TGTGCCAGCAGCTTAGATTCGGGACTAGCGATTTACGAGCAGTACTTC. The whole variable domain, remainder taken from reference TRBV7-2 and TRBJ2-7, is GAGVSQSPSNKVTEKGKDVELRCDPISGHTALYWYRQSLGQGLEFLIYFQGNSAPDKSGLPSDRFSAERTGGSVSTLTIQRTQQEDSAVYLCASSLDSGLAIYEQYFGPGTRLTVT.

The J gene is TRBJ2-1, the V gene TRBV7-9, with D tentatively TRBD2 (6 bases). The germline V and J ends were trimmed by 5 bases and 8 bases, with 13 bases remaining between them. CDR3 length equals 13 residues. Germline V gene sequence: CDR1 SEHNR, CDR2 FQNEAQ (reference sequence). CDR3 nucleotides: TGTGCCAGCAGCCGACGGACTAATGATGAGCAGTTCTTC. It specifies CASSRRTNDEQFF.

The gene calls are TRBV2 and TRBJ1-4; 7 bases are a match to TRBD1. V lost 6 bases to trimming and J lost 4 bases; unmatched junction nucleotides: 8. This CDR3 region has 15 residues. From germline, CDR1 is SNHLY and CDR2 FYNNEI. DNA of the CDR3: TGTGCCAGCAGGAAAGAGGGGGCCCGTAATGAAAAACTGTTTTTT. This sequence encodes CASRKEGARNEKLFF.

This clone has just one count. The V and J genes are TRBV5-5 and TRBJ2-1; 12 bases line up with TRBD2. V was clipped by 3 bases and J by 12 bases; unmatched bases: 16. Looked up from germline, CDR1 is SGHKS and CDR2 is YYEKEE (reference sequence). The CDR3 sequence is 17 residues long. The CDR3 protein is CASSSNRPSGGATGQFF. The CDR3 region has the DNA TGTGCCAGCAGCTCGAATCGACCTAGCGGGGGGGCCACGGGGCAGTTCTTC. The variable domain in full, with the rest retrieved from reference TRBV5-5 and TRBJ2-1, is DAGVTQSPTHLIKTRGQQVTLRCSPISGHKSVSWYQQVLGQGPQFIFQYYEKEERGRGNFPDRFSARQFPNYSSELNVNALLLGDSALYLCASSSNRPSGGATGQFFGPGTRLTVL.

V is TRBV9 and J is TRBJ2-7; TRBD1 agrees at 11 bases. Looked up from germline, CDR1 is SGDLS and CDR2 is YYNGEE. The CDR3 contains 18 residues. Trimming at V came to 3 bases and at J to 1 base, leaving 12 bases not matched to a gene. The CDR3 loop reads CASSAGSKGDRGSYEQYF. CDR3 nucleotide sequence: TGTGCCAGCAGCGCGGGATCTAAGGGGGACAGGGGGTCCTACGAGCAGTACTTC. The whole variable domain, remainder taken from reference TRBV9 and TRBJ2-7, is DSGVTQTPKHLITATGQRVTLRCSPRSGDLSVYWYQQSLDQGLQFLIQYYNGEERAKGNILERFSAQQFPDLHSELNLSSLELGDSALYFCASSAGSKGDRGSYEQYFGPGTRLTVT.

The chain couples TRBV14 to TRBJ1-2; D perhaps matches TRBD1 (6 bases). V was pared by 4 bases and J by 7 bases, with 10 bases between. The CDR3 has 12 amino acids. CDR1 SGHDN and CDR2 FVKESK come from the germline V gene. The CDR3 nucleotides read TGTGCCAGCAGCCCCACAGGGCTTGGCTACACCTTC. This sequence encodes CASSPTGLGYTF. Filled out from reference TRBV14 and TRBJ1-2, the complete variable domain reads EAGVTQFPSHSVIEKGQTVTLRCDPISGHDNLYWYRRVMGKEIKFLLHFVKESKQDESGMPNNRFLAERTGGTYSTLKVQPAELEDSGVYFCASSPTGLGYTFGSGTRLTVV.